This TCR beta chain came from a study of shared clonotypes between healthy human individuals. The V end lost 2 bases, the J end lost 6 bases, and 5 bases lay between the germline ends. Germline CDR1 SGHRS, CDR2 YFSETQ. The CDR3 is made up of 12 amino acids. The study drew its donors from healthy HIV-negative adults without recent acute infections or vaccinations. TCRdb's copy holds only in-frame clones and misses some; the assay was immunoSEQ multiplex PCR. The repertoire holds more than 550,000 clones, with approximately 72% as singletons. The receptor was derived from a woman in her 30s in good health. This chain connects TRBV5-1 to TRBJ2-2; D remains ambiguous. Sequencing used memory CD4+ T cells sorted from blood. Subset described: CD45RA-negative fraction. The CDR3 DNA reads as TGCGCCAGCAGCTTTTTACCCGGGGAGCTGTTTTTT. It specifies CASSFLPGELFF.